Listed here are 14 T cell receptor beta chains from one sample, sequenced in a study of patients and donors after allogeneic stem cell transplantation. From the RT-PCR reads, TCRdb called clonotypes with MiXCR, one entry per CDR3 protein. Here the sample spans about a million distinct CDR3 sequences, more than 15% being singletons. Sequenced sample: blood, either unsorted or a sorted T cell fraction (not recorded which). The receptors come from a human donor who was either an allogeneic HSCT recipient or a stem cell or donor lymphocyte infusion donor (not recorded which). It is not recorded whose cells these are; they may come from a transplant donor.

In its sample, this clonotype was seen a few times. The chain has TRBV6-2 or TRBV6-3 and TRBJ2-6; TRBD2 is a possible D gene (6 bases). Germline V lookup: CDR1 MNHEY, CDR2 SVGEGT. The CDR3 is made up of 16 amino acids. The V end was cut by 7 bases, the J end by 0 bases, with 13 bases between. In nucleotides, the CDR3 is TGTGCCAGCACGGAACGGGGGACCTCTGGGGCCAACGTCCTGACTTTC. This sequence encodes CASTERGTSGANVLTF.

As to this clonotype: A much more abundant neighbour one base away suggests this may be a read error. The genes are TRBV4-2 and TRBJ2-7; TRBD1 matches 9 bases. This CDR3 comprises 16 residues. Germline loops: CDR1 LGHNA, CDR2 YNFKEQ. This chain's CDR3 is CARSQAQGTGHYEQYF. As DNA, the CDR3 is TGTGCCAGAAGCCAAGCTCAGGGGACAGGGCACTACGAGCAGTACTTC.

The chain links TRBV6-5 to TRBJ2-4; D not certain. CDR1 is MNHEY and CDR2 is SVGAGI in the germline V gene. The germline V and J ends were trimmed by 2 bases and 1 base, with 3 bases remaining between them. This CDR3 contains 13 residues. The CDR3 is CASSYGAKNIQYF. The CDR3 DNA follows: TGTGCCAGCAGTTACGGGGCCAAAAACATTCAGTACTTC.

V and J are TRBV4-1 and TRBJ2-4, with D unclear. CDR1 and CDR2 (germline): MGHRA, YSYEKL. CDR3 length: 14 residues. V was shortened by 6 bases and J by 0 bases, with 9 bases between the two germline ends. DNA of the CDR3: TGCGCCAGCAGTCCTGAACTAGCCAAAAACATTCAGTACTTC. This encodes CASSPELAKNIQYF.

This clonotype has a handful of counts. V is TRBV7-2 and J is TRBJ1-1; D not certain. V was shortened by 5 bases and J by 5 bases, with 12 bases between the two germline ends. The CDR3 covers 13 residues. Germline V lookup: CDR1 SGHTA, CDR2 FQGNSA. CDR3: CASSTPGWTEAFF. The DNA of the CDR3 is TGTGCCAGCAGCACTCCAGGATGGACTGAAGCTTTCTTT.

CDR3 region: CASNQARGETQYF. As DNA, the CDR3 is TGTGCCAGCAACCAGGCGAGGGGAGAGACCCAGTACTTC. This chain joins TRBV7-9 and TRBJ2-5; the D call may be TRBD1 or TRBD2 (5 bases each). Germline V lookup: CDR1 SEHNR, CDR2 FQNEAQ (reference sequence). CDR3 length: 13 amino acids. Deletions cut 7 bases from V and 4 bases from J, with 13 bases between.

This clonotype was found many times. The chain couples TRBV10-3 to TRBJ1-2; 7 bases align to TRBD1. This CDR3 has 12 residues. The V gene's germline CDR1 is ENHRY and CDR2 SYGVKD. Trimming at V came to 4 bases and at J to 5 bases, leaving 1 base not matched to a gene. CDR3 region: CAISGQGYGYTF. The CDR3 nucleotides are TGTGCCATCAGTGGACAGGGTTATGGCTACACCTTC.

This clonotype occurred a few times. The chain carries TRBV29-1 and TRBJ1-5; TRBD1 might be the D (6 bases). V lost 4 bases, J lost 5 bases, and 9 bases lay in between. This CDR3 comprises 12 residues. Per germline, CDR1 SQVTM and CDR2 ANQGSEA. As DNA, the CDR3 is TGCAGCGTTGCAGGGGTGGATCAGCCCCAGCATTTT. This gives the protein CSVAGVDQPQHF.

This chain joins TRBV29-1 and TRBJ2-2, with D maybe TRBD2 (6 bases). CDR1 SQVTM and CDR2 ANQGSEA come from the germline V gene. This CDR3 comprises 12 residues. V lost 8 bases, J lost 1 base, and 8 bases lay in between. The CDR3 nucleotides read TGCAGCTGTAGCGGGAACACCGGGGAGCTGTTTTTT. This gives the protein CSCSGNTGELFF.

This clonotype was observed a few times. The V and J genes are TRBV20-1 and TRBJ2-3, with unresolved D. The germline gives CDR1 DFQATT, CDR2 SNEGSKA (reference sequence). The CDR3 runs to 14 residues. Trimming took off 1 base at V and 2 bases at J, with 10 bases between the two ends. CDR3 DNA: TGCAGTGCTAGAGGGTACACGCCCACAGATACGCAGTATTTT. Its protein is CSARGYTPTDTQYF.

This clonotype was picked up a small number of times. The chain uses TRBV7-6 and TRBJ2-7, with TRBD1 identical over 8 bases. The germline CDR1 and CDR2 sequences are SGHVS and FNYEAQ. The length of the CDR3 is 14 residues. Trimming cost V 0 bases and J 7 bases; bases outside gene matches: 5. The CDR3 DNA reads TGTGCCAGCAGCTTAGCGGACAGGGCGGGTGAGCAGTACTTC. Amino acid sequence: CASSLADRAGEQYF.

This clonotype has more than one count but fewer than ten. The rearrangement joins TRBV12-3 or TRBV12-4 to TRBJ1-2, with D possibly TRBD1 on 5 matching bases. Trimming took off 11 bases at V and 0 bases at J, with 13 bases between the two ends. The CDR3 runs 13 residues. CDR3 coding DNA: TGTGCCCCCCCCGAAGGGGCTAACTATGGCTACACCTTC. Protein product: CAPPEGANYGYTF.

The chain couples TRBV11-1 to TRBJ2-5; D might be TRBD1 (7 bases). The CDR3 has 16 residues. Per germline, CDR1 SGHAT and CDR2 FQDESV (reference sequence). V was trimmed by 3 bases and J by 4 bases, leaving 18 bases between them. CDR3 in amino acids: CASSFERSGGRETQYF. The CDR3 DNA follows: TGTGCCAGCAGCTTTGAAAGGTCAGGGGGGAGAGAGACCCAGTACTTC.

The sample holds a few counts of this clonotype. The chain couples TRBV12-3 or TRBV12-4 to TRBJ2-1; TRBD2 matches at 13 bases. The CDR3 loop spans 16 amino acids. The junction had 4 bases not matched to a gene; V was cut back by 2 bases and J by 6 bases. The CDR3 protein is CASSLRGLAGINEQFF. In DNA, the CDR3 is TGTGCCAGCAGTTTAAGGGGACTAGCGGGGATCAATGAGCAGTTCTTC.